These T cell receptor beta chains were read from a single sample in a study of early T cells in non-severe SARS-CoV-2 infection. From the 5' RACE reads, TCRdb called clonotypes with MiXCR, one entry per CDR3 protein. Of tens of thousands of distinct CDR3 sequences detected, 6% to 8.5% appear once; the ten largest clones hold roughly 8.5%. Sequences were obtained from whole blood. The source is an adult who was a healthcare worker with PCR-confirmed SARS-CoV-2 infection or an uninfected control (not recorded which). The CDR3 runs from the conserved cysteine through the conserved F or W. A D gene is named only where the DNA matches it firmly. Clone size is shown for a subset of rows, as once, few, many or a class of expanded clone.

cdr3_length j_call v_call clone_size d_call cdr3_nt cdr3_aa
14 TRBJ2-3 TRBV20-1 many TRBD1 TGCAGTGCTACTGACAGGGGGCGGACAGATACGCAGTATTTT CSATDRGRTDTQYF
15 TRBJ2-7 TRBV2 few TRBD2 TGTGCCAGCCGACCAATGCCCAGCGGGGATGCCGAGCAGTACTTC CASRPMPSGDAEQYF
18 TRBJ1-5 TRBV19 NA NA TGTGCCAGTAGTATTTGGGGACAAGGGTTCGGGGGCAATCAGCCCCAGCATTTT CASSIWGQGFGGNQPQHF
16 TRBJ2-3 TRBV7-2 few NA TGTGCCAGCAGCTTATGGACTATCCCAAGTGTGGATACGCAGTATTTT CASSLWTIPSVDTQYF
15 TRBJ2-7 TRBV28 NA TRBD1 TGTGCCAGCAGCGTAACGGGACAGGGGTCCTACGAGCAGTACTTC CASSVTGQGSYEQYF
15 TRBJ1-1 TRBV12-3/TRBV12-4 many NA TGTGCCAGCAGTTTAAGGCAGGGGCCGAACACTGAAGCTTTCTTT CASSLRQGPNTEAFF
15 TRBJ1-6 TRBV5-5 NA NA TGTGCCAGCAGGGTCGGGAGCTCCTATAATTCACCCCTCCACTTT CASRVGSSYNSPLHF
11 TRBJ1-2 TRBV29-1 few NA TGCAGCGTTGAATACAGGACCGGCTACACCTTC CSVEYRTGYTF
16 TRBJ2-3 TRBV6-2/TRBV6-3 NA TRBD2 TGTGCCAGCAGCTACCGACTAGCCTCTTACACAGATACGCAGTATTTT CASSYRLASYTDTQYF
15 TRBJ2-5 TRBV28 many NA TGTGCCAGCAAGGGCGTGACAGCAGACCAAGAGACCCAGTACTTC CASKGVTADQETQYF
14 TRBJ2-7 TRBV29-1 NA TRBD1 TGCAGCGTTGAAGATCTTCGGGACAGGGGCGAGCAGTACTTC CSVEDLRDRGEQYF
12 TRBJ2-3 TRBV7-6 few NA TGTGCCAGCAGCGACCGGACAAATACGCAGTATTTT CASSDRTNTQYF
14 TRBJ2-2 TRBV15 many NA TGTGCCACCGGACCATTAGCGAACACCGGGGAGCTGTTTTTT CATGPLANTGELFF
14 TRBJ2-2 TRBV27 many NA TGTGCCAGCAGTCTAACAGCGAACACCGGGGAGCTGTTTTTT CASSLTANTGELFF
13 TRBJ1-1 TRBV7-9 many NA TGTGCCAGCAGTTTCCGTGGGGTCACTGAAGCTTTCTTT CASSFRGVTEAFF
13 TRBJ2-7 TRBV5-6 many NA TGTGCCAGCAGCCCCCTTATGTCCTACGAGCAGTACTTC CASSPLMSYEQYF
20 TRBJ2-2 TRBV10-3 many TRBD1 TGTGCCATCAGTGAAGGGACATGGTGGGGACAGTCTACGAACACCGGGGAGCTGTTTTTT CAISEGTWWGQSTNTGELFF
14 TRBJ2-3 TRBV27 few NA TGTGCCAGCAGTTTTGCAGGGAGCACAGATACGCAGTATTTT CASSFAGSTDTQYF
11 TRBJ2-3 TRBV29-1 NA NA TGCAGCGTAAGACCCGGAGATACGCAGTATTTT CSVRPGDTQYF
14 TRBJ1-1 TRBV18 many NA TGTGCCAGCTCACCCTCGACAGGGAACACTGAAGCTTTCTTT CASSPSTGNTEAFF
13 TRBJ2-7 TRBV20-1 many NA TGCAGTGCTACCATACAGCTGACCTACGAGCAGTACTTC CSATIQLTYEQYF
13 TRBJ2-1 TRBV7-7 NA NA TGTGCTAGCAGCTTAGGAATAGGGCTAGAGCAGTTCTTC CASSLGIGLEQFF
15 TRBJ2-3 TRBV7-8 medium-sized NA TGTGCCAGCAGCTTTAGGACAGCCTACACAGATACGCAGTATTTT CASSFRTAYTDTQYF
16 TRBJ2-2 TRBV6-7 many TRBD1 TGTGCCAGCAGTTACGACGGACAGGGGAAGACCGGGGAGCTGTTTTTT CASSYDGQGKTGELFF
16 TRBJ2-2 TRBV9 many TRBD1 TGTGCCAGCAGCGTAGGGACAGGGAAGGACACCGGGGAGCTGTTTTTT CASSVGTGKDTGELFF
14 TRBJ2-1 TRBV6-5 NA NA TGTGCCAGCAGTTACTCGTTCGGTAACAATGAGCAGTTCTTC CASSYSFGNNEQFF
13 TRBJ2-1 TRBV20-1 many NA TGCAGTGCGACGAAAGGGGTTTACAATGAGCAGTTCTTC CSATKGVYNEQFF
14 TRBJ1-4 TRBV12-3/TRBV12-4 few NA TGTGCCAGCAGTTTATTCTCTGCAGTCCAAAAACTGTTTTTT CASSLFSAVQKLFF
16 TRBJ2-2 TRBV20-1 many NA TGCAGTGCTAGAGATCTGGGGGGCTGTAACACCGGGGAGCTGTTTTTT CSARDLGGCNTGELFF
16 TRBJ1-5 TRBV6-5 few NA TGTGCCAGCAGCCAAGCCTGGCAAAATAGCAATCAGCCCCAGCATTTT CASSQAWQNSNQPQHF
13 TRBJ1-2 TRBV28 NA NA TGTGCCAGCAGTTCACAGGGACCCTATGGCTACACCTTC CASSSQGPYGYTF
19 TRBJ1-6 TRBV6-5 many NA TGTGCCAGCAGTTACTCTGTATTCGGATTGAGCTCCTATAATTCACCCCTCCACTTT CASSYSVFGLSSYNSPLHF
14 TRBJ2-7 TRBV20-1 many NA TGCAGCTCACTCCCCCGGGACCAGCCCTACGAGCAGTACTTC CSSLPRDQPYEQYF
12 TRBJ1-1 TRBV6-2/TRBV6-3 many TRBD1 TGTGCCAGCAACCTGGACAGGGGTGAAGCTTTCTTT CASNLDRGEAFF
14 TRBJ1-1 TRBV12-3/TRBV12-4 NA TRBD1 TGTGCCAGCAGTAACAGGGGGCAAAGCACTGAAGCTTTCTTT CASSNRGQSTEAFF
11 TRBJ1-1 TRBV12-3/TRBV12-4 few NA TGTGCCAGCAGCGGGCTGATGGAAGCTTTCTTT CASSGLMEAFF
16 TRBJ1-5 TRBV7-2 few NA TGTGCCAGCAGCTTAGCTGCGGGCGCGAGCAATCAGCCCCAGCATTTT CASSLAAGASNQPQHF
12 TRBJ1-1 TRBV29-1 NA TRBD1 TGCAGCGTCAACAGGGGTGGCACTGAAGCTTTCTTT CSVNRGGTEAFF
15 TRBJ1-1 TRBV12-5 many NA TGTGCTAGTGGTCCGGATTCGGGGAGTTGGACTGAAGCTTTCTTT CASGPDSGSWTEAFF
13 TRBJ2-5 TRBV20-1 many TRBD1 TGCAGTGCTGGGGGACAGGGTGGGGAGACCCAGTACTTC CSAGGQGGETQYF
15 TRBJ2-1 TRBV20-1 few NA TGCAGTGCTAGGGAAGGGCTGTCCGACTACAATGAGCAGTTCTTC CSAREGLSDYNEQFF
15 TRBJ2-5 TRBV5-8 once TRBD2 TGTGCCAGCAGTCCCTCCCCGGGGGGGACAGAGACCCAGTACTTC CASSPSPGGTETQYF
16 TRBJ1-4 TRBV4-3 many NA TGCGCCAGCAGCCAAGAGTGGGCTACTAATTATGAAAAACTGTTTTTT CASSQEWATNYEKLFF
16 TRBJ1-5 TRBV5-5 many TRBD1 TGTGCCAGCAGCCCGACGCTGACAGGGGGAGATCAGCCCCAGCATTTT CASSPTLTGGDQPQHF
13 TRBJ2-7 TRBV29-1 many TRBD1 TGCAGCGTTGAATGGGGCCAGGGGGACGAGCAGTACTTC CSVEWGQGDEQYF
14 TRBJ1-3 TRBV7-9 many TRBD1 TGTGCCAGCAGCTGGGACAGCGCACTGAACACCATATATTTT CASSWDSALNTIYF